Below, 22 T cell receptor beta chains from the same sample are listed, as sequenced in a study of identical twins. TCRdb re-derived calls from the 5' RACE reads in MiXCR, one entry per CDR3 protein. The repertoire holds 350,000 or so distinct CDR3 sequences, with 9% as singletons. Material: naive T cells sorted from blood. The receptors were gathered from a woman between 45 and 60 years old in good health.

V gene TRBV11-2 combines with J gene TRBJ2-3; tentative D call: TRBD2 (6 bases). This CDR3 region has 16 residues. Germline V gene lookup returns CDR1 SGHAT and CDR2 FQNNGV. V gave up 4 bases and J gave up 1 base, with 15 bases separating them. CDR3 DNA: TGTGCCAGCAGCTCGGGAGCGTGGGGGGGCACAGATACGCAGTATTTT. Translated, it gives CASSSGAWGGTDTQYF. Full variable domain (missing parts from reference TRBV11-2 and TRBJ2-3): EAGVAQSPRYKIIEKRQSVAFWCNPISGHATLYWYQQILGQGPKLLIQFQNNGVVDDSQLPKDRFSAERLKGVDSTLKIQPAKLEDSAVYLCASSSGAWGGTDTQYFGPGTRLTVL.

This clonotype has at least ten counts. CDR3 region: CSVVDRGHIDTQYF. The DNA of the CDR3 is TGCAGCGTCGTTGACAGGGGGCACATAGATACGCAGTATTTT. The rearrangement links TRBV29-1 to TRBJ2-3; 10 nucleotides match TRBD1. The CDR3 sequence is 14 residues long. CDR1 and CDR2 (germline): SQVTM, ANQGSEA. The V gene end was trimmed by 6 bases and the J gene end by 5 bases; junction bases not matched to a gene: 8.

The CDR3 reads CASSQRTGAYNEQFF. In nucleotides, the CDR3 is TGTGCCAGCAGCCAGCGGACAGGGGCTTACAATGAGCAGTTCTTC. This chain links TRBV5-5 with TRBJ2-1; the match to TRBD1 covers 9 bases. V lost 4 bases to trimming and J lost 4 bases; unmatched junction nucleotides: 6. This CDR3 region has 15 residues. The germline CDR1 and CDR2 sequences are SGHKS and YYEKEE (reference sequence).

This clonotype was counted ten times or more. V and J are TRBV24-1 and TRBJ2-5; unclear D gene. This CDR3 contains 12 residues. Germline V CDR1 and CDR2: KGHDR, SFDVKD. V shed 1 base and J shed 2 bases, with 1 base lying between them. Here the CDR3 DNA reads TGTGCCACCAGTGATTTACAAGAGACCCAGTACTTC. Its translation: CATSDLQETQYF.

The genes are TRBV4-1 and TRBJ1-3, with 7 bases matching TRBD1. Germline trimming cut 4 bases from V and 3 bases from J; bases unmatched to any gene: 9. Germline V gives CDR1 MGHRA, CDR2 YSYEKL. This CDR3 is 16 amino acids long. CDR3 amino acids: CASSPIMTGLGNTIYF. The CDR3 DNA is TGCGCCAGCAGCCCGATCATGACAGGGCTTGGAAACACCATATATTTT.

In this sample, this clonotype turned up a few times. The chain links TRBV29-1 to TRBJ2-3; D gene uncertain. CDR1 and CDR2 (germline): SQVTM, ANQGSEA. V was trimmed by 7 bases and J by 6 bases, leaving 20 bases between them. The CDR3 loop spans 14 amino acids. CDR3 loop: CSAVRPNIWDTQYF. For the CDR3, the DNA is TGCAGCGCTGTTCGACCCAATATCTGGGATACGCAGTATTTT.

The rearrangement uses TRBV10-3 and TRBJ2-5; unclear D gene. This CDR3 has 12 amino acids. V was trimmed by 2 bases and J by 5 bases, leaving 6 bases between them. The germline CDR1 and CDR2 sequences are ENHRY and SYGVKD. The CDR3 sequence: CAISEERETQYF. The CDR3 DNA follows: TGTGCCATCAGTGAGGAACGGGAGACCCAGTACTTC.

V gene TRBV7-6 combines with J gene TRBJ2-1, with a possible D match to TRBD2 (6 bases). Per the germline V gene, CDR1 is SGHVS and CDR2 is FNYEAQ. The V end was cut by 4 bases, the J end by 2 bases, with 15 bases between. The CDR3 covers 16 residues. This CDR3 is CASSSLRGTAYNEQFF. CDR3 coding DNA: TGTGCCAGCAGCTCGCTCCGGGGGACGGCCTACAATGAGCAGTTCTTC.

The chain joins TRBV4-1 to TRBJ1-4; no clear D gene. Germline lookup yields CDR1 MGHRA and CDR2 YSYEKL. This CDR3 has 16 amino acids. V dropped 3 bases and J dropped 5 bases, with 16 bases sitting between them. The CDR3 loop is CASSQTGGEPNEKLFF. CDR3 bases: TGCGCCAGCAGCCAGACGGGTGGAGAGCCAAATGAAAAACTGTTTTTT.

The chain's CDR3 is CASSPRGGGAQEQFF. The CDR3 DNA follows: TGTGCCAGCAGCCCAAGGGGGGGGGGGGCCCAAGAGCAGTTCTTC. The rearrangement links TRBV4-2 to TRBJ2-1, with D perhaps TRBD2 (7 bases). V lost 4 bases, J lost 10 bases, and 20 bases lay in between. The length of the CDR3 is 15 residues. The germline V gene has CDR1 LGHNA and CDR2 YNFKEQ.

In this sample, this clonotype turned up a few times. The V gene is TRBV11-2, the J gene TRBJ2-7; D remains unclear. CDR1 SGHAT and CDR2 FQNNGV come from the germline V gene. Trimming shortened V by 2 bases and J by 6 bases, and 8 bases separated the two germline ends. This CDR3 has 12 amino acids. The DNA for the CDR3 is TGTGCCAGCAGCTTAAACAGTTTCGAGCAGTACGTC. This sequence encodes CASSLNSFEQYV.

The chain is built from TRBV2 and TRBJ2-7; tentatively, D is TRBD1 (6 bases). CDR3 length: 15 amino acids. The germline CDR1 and CDR2 sequences are SNHLY and FYNNEI. V gave up 6 bases and J gave up 0 bases, with 15 bases separating them. The CDR3 here is CASRGGDRTSYEQYF. CDR3 coding DNA: TGTGCCAGCAGAGGGGGAGACAGGACCTCCTACGAGCAGTACTTC.

The table lists this clonotype with a few counts. V is TRBV5-1 and J is TRBJ2-7; 7 positions match TRBD2. Trimming at V came to 1 base and at J to 2 bases, leaving 12 bases not matched to a gene. This CDR3 is 17 amino acids long. Germline CDR1 and CDR2: SGHRS and YFSETQ. CDR3 sequence reads: CASSLSLGRAGTYEQYF. The CDR3 DNA is TGCGCCAGCAGCTTGTCATTGGGGAGGGCAGGAACCTACGAGCAGTACTTC.

This clonotype was counted only a few times. The V gene is TRBV12-3 or TRBV12-4, the J gene TRBJ2-2; D gene unclear. There are 14 residues in the CDR3. V was clipped by 6 bases and J by 0 bases, with 8 bases between them. The CDR3 DNA is TGTGCCAGCAGACCTACAGCGAACACCGGGGAGCTGTTTTTT. Translation: CASRPTANTGELFF.

The chain is built from TRBV20-1 and TRBJ2-1, with D maybe TRBD2 (6 bases). V was pared by 6 bases and J by 5 bases, with 17 bases between. Looked up from germline, CDR1 is DFQATT and CDR2 is SNEGSKA (reference sequence). The CDR3 totals 14 residues. This CDR3 reads CSAYRGGNHNEQFF. Written as DNA, the CDR3 is TGCAGTGCCTATCGGGGAGGCAACCACAATGAGCAGTTCTTC.

This clonotype appeared a few times. J is TRBJ1-1 and V is TRBV11-2; D is unresolved. Trimming removed 5 bases from V and 6 bases from J, with 13 bases in between. CDR1 is SGHAT, CDR2 FQNNGV, per germline. The CDR3 loop spans 13 amino acids. The CDR3 region is CASSLAGLPEAFF. In nucleotides, the CDR3 is TGTGCCAGCAGCCTAGCGGGTTTGCCTGAAGCTTTCTTT.

At least ten counts were recorded for this clonotype. The chain links TRBV7-2 to TRBJ2-7, with D uncertain. Germline values: CDR1 SGHTA, CDR2 FQGNSA. Trimming removed 1 base from V and 5 bases from J, with 9 bases in between. The CDR3 covers 13 residues. Written as DNA, the CDR3 is TGTGCCAGCAGCTTAGTCCCGGGTGACGAGCAGTACTTC. It translates to CASSLVPGDEQYF.

This clonotype was seen a handful of times. The chain recombines TRBV24-1 with TRBJ2-2; 10 nucleotides agree with TRBD1. CDR3 length: 15 residues. V gave up 3 bases and J gave up 9 bases; unmatched junction bases: 6. Germline CDR1 is KGHDR and CDR2 is SFDVKD. The CDR3 region is CATSDRGTGVRELFF. CDR3 nucleotides: TGTGCCACCAGTGATCGTGGGACAGGGGTGCGGGAGCTGTTTTTT.

This clonotype appeared a single time. The genes are TRBV7-3 and TRBJ2-1, with unresolved D. V dropped 2 bases and J dropped 1 base, with 12 bases sitting between them. The CDR3 consists of 16 residues. Per germline, CDR1 SGHTA and CDR2 FQGTGA. CDR3 residues: CASSLLGQTSYNEQFF. The DNA for the CDR3 is TGTGCCAGCAGCTTATTAGGGCAAACTTCCTACAATGAGCAGTTCTTC.

Concerning this clonotype: An end of the junction differs from the germline gene, which may be a read error. The CDR3 spells CSSSLTLGSGIGYTF. For the CDR3, the DNA is TGCTCCAGCAGCTTGACACTCGGTTCAGGTATTGGCTACACCTTC. V and J are TRBV5-1 and TRBJ1-2; D not certain. The CDR3 loop spans 15 amino acids. CDR1 SGHRS and CDR2 YFSETQ come from the germline V gene.

This clonotype was counted a few times. This sequence joins TRBV9 and TRBJ1-1; 9 nucleotides agree with TRBD1. CDR3 length equals 15 residues. J lost 3 bases, V lost 4 bases, and 7 bases had no gene match. The V gene's germline CDR1 is SGDLS and CDR2 YYNGEE. CDR3 nucleotide sequence: TGTGCCAGCAGCCCAACAGGGGGCCGGGACACTGAAGCTTTCTTT. Translation gives CASSPTGGRDTEAFF.

The chain links TRBV5-1 to TRBJ2-2; no firm D call. The CDR3 sequence is 14 residues long. Germline V gene data show CDR1 as SGHRS and CDR2 as YFSETQ. V lost 0 bases and J lost 6, with 9 bases in between. DNA for the CDR3: TGCGCCAGCAGCTTGGGTCAGTGGGCCGGGGAGCTGTTTTTT. Translated, it gives CASSLGQWAGELFF.